This T cell receptor (beta chain) was sequenced in a study of PD-1 blockade in classical Hodgkin lymphoma. Study-wide results and limits: Whatever underlies the repertoire differences (possibly disease activity or prior therapy) remains undefined.

Some clones are missing from TCRdb's copy, which holds only in-frame ones; the method was immunoSEQ multiplex PCR. The data contain some 22,000 clones, around three quarters of them singletons. As concerns this clone: What it binds is unknown. Other nucleotide sequences in the sample specify the same CDR3.

Deletions cut 6 bases from V and 3 bases from J, with 9 bases between. Germline CDR1 reads KGHSH; CDR2 reads LQKENI. CDR3 length: 12 amino acids. Relapses following autologous stem cell transplantation were seen in all patients, with brentuximab vedotin exposure varying. Each best response was a complete response, a partial response or progressive disease. V gene TRBV18 combines with J gene TRBJ2-7, with D possibly matching TRBD2 (5 bases). The sequence was obtained from a human donor with classical Hodgkin lymphoma. Source: peripheral blood mononuclear cells (PBMCs), taken before the second cycle of nivolumab. The CDR3 DNA reads TGTGCCAGCTCTACGGGGAGCTACGAGCAGTACTTC. Residues: CASSTGSYEQYF.